This TCR beta chain was profiled in a study of blood T cell repertoires in COVID-19. Turning to the study itself: The United States, Italy and Spain supplied acute and convalescent COVID-19 samples. Sources were T cells, B-cell-depleted T cells, or PBMCs; the material itself was cDNA or gDNA.

There are a few counts of this clone. Germline loops: CDR1 LGHDT, CDR2 YNNKEL (reference sequence). V was pared by 4 bases and J by 5 bases, with 12 bases between. The CDR3 contains 14 residues. Original analysis: For nucleated cells, counts were estimated from reference gene primer amplification. The assay was immunoSEQ multiplex PCR, and TCRdb's table has in-frame clones only and misses some. Clone size and V and J calls were adopted from that table, with D and trimming inferred from the DNA. The sample gives approximately 150,000 clones, 87% of which show up once; 5% to 6% is in the top ten. The V call is TRBV3-1 (or the pseudogene TRBV3-2), the J call TRBJ2-4, with TRBD1 as a possible D gene (6 bases). Sequences were obtained from peripheral blood. The TCR originated in a human donor in a cohort sampled during active COVID-19. Here the CDR3 DNA reads TGTGCCAGCAGCCGGACAGCCGGAGAAAACATTCAGTACTTC. The encoded protein is CASSRTAGENIQYF.